This TCR beta chain appears in the sequencing data of a study of shared clonotypes between healthy human individuals. Study as a whole: Researchers drew samples from a couple of women and a few men aged 18 to 49. Study results and limitations: In having few donors, the study represented limited genetic and exposure-history diversity. Rarefaction analysis demonstrated incomplete sorted-subset sequencing notwithstanding large depth.

Concerning this clone: What it binds is not known.

Assay used: immunoSEQ multiplex PCR; TCRdb lists only in-frame clones, some missing. The table shows about 1 million clones, with roughly 75% occurring only once. Germline CDR1 and CDR2: SGHDT and YYEEEE. This CDR3 has 13 residues. Trimming cost V 4 bases and J 3 bases, with 10 bases left between them. V and J are TRBV5-6 and TRBJ1-1; D perhaps matches TRBD1 (5 bases). This receptor was identified in a man between 18 and 29 years old in good health. What was sequenced was memory CD4+ T cells sorted from blood. Subset: CD45RA-negative fraction. CDR3 sequence (DNA): TGTGCCAGCAGCCTGGGACCCGACACTGAAGCTTTCTTT. As protein: CASSLGPDTEAFF. The full variable domain, completed using reference TRBV5-6 and TRBJ1-1, is DAGVTQSPTHLIKTRGQQVTLRCSPKSGHDTVSWYQQALGQGPQFIFQYYEEEERQRGNFPDRFSGHQFPNYSSELNVNALLLGDSALYLCASSLGPDTEAFFGQGTRLTVV.